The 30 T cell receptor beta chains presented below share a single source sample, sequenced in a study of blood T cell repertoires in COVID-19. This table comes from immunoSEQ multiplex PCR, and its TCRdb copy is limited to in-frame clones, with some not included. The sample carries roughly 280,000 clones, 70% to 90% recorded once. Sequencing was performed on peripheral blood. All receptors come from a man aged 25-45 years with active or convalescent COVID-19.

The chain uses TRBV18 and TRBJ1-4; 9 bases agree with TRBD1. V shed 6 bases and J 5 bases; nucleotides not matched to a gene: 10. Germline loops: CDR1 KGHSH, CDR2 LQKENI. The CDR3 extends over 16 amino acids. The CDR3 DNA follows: TGTGCCAGCTCTCCCGGAGCTGACAGGGGGAATGAAAAACTGTTTTTT. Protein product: CASSPGADRGNEKLFF.

The CDR3 here is CAISGTSDYGYTF. The CDR3 nucleotides read TGTGCCATATCCGGGACATCGGACTATGGCTACACCTTC. The chain employs TRBV7-9 and TRBJ1-2; a weak D match, TRBD1 (6 bases). V lost 10 bases and J lost 3, with 15 bases in between. There are 13 residues in the CDR3. Germline V gene data show CDR1 as SEHNR and CDR2 as FQNEAQ (reference sequence).

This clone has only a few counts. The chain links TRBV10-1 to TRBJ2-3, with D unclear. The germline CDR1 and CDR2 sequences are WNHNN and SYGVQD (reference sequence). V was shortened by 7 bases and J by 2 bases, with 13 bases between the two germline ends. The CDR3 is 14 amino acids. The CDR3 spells CASNIGGLTDTQYF. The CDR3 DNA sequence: TGCGCCAGCAATATAGGCGGCCTCACAGATACGCAGTATTTT.

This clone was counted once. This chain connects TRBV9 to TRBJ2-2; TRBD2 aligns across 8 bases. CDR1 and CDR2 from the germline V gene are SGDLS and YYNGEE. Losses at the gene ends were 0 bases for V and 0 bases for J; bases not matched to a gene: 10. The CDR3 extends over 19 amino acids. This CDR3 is CASSVARAGGSTNTGELFF. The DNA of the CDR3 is TGTGCCAGCAGCGTAGCTCGGGCGGGGGGCTCAACGAACACCGGGGAGCTGTTTTTT.

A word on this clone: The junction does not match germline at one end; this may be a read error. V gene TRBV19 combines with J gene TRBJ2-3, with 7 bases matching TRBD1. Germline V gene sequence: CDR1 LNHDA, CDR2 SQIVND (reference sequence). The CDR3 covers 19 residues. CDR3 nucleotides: TGTGCCAGTAATATAAGGGGGATTGGCGAAGGGGGCTATACAGATACGCAGTATTTT. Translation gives CASNIRGIGEGGYTDTQYF.

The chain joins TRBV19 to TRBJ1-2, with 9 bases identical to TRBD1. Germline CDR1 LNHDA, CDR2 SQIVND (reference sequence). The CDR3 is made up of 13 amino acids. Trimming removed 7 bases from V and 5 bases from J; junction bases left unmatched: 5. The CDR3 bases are TGTGCCAGTACCAGGACAGGGGAGTATGGCTACACCTTC. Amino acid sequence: CASTRTGEYGYTF.

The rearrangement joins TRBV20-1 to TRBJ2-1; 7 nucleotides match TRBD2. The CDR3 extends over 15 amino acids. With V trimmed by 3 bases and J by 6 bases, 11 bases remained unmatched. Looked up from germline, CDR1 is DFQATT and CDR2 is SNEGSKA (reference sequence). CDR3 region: CSASGMGGVFNEQFF. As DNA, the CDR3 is TGCAGTGCTAGTGGAATGGGGGGGGTGTTCAATGAGCAGTTCTTC.

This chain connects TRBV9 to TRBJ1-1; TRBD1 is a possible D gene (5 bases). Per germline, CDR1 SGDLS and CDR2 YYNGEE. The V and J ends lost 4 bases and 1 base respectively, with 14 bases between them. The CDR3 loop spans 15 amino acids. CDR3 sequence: CASSNPGTRNTEAFF. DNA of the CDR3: TGTGCCAGCAGCAATCCCGGGACTAGGAACACTGAAGCTTTCTTT. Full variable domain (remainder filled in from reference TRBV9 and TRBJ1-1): DSGVTQTPKHLITATGQRVTLRCSPRSGDLSVYWYQQSLDQGLQFLIQYYNGEERAKGNILERFSAQQFPDLHSELNLSSLELGDSALYFCASSNPGTRNTEAFFGQGTRLTVV.

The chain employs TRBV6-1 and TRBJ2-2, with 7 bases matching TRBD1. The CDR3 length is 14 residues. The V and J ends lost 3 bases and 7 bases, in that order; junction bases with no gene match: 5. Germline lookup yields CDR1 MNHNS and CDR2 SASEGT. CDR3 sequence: CASSDDRVIGELFF. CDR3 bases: TGTGCCAGCAGTGATGACAGGGTTATCGGGGAGCTGTTTTTT.

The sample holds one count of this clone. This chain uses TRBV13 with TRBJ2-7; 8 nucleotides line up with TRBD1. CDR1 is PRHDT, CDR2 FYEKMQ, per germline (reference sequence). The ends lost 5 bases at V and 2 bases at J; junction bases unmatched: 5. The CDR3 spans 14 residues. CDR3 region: CASSGETGAYEQYF. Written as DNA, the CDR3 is TGTGCCAGCAGCGGGGAGACAGGGGCCTACGAGCAGTACTTC.

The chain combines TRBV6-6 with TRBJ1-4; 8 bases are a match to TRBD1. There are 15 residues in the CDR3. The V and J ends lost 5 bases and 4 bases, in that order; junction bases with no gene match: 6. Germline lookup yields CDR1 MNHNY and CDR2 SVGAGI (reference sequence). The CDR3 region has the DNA TGTGCCAGCAGTGCACAGGGACAGGTTAATGAAAAACTGTTTTTT. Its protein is CASSAQGQVNEKLFF.

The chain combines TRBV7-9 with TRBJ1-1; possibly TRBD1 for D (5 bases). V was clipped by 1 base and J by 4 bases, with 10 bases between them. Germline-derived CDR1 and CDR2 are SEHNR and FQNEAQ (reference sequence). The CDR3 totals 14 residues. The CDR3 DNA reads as TGTGCCAGCAGCTTAGAATCAGGGTCCACTGAAGCTTTCTTT. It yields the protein CASSLESGSTEAFF.

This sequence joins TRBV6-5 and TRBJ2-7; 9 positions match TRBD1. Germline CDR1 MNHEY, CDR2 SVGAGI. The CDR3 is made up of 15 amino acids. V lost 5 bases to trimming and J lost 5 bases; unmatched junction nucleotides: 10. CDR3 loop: CASSKQGARIDEQYF. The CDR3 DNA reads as TGTGCCAGCAGTAAACAGGGGGCGAGGATCGACGAGCAGTACTTC.

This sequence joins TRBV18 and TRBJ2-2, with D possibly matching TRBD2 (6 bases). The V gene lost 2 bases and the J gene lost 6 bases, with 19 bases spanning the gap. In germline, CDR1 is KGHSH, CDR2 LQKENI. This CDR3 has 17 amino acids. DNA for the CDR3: TGTGCCAGCTCACCATTTGGGTACGGATCGGGAGCCGGGGAGCTGTTTTTT. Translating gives CASSPFGYGSGAGELFF.

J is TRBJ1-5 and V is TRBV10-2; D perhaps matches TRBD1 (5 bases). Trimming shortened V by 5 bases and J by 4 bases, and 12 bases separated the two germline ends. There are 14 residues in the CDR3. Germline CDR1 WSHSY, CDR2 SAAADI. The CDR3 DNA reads TGCGCCAGCAGTCCCGCAGGGCAAAATCAGCCCCAGCATTTT. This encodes CASSPAGQNQPQHF.

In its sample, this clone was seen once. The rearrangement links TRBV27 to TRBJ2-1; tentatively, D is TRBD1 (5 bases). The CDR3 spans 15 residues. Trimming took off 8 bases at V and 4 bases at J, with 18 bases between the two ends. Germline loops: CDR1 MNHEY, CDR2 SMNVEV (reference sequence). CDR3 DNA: TGTGCCAGCGGCCCCTTGGACACATCATACAATGAGCAGTTCTTC. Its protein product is CASGPLDTSYNEQFF.

CDR3 amino acids: CASSLEGISGYTF. Written as DNA, the CDR3 is TGCGCCAGCAGCTTGGAGGGGATTAGTGGCTACACCTTC. V gene TRBV5-1 combines with J gene TRBJ1-2; possibly TRBD1 for D (5 bases). From germline, CDR1 is SGHRS and CDR2 YFSETQ. Trimming shortened V by 0 bases and J by 7 bases, and 10 bases separated the two germline ends. The CDR3 extends over 13 amino acids.

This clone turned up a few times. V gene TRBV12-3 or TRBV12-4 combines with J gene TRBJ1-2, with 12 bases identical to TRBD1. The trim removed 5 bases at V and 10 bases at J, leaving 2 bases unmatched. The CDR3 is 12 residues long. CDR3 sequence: CASSPGQGAYTF. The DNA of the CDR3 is TGTGCCAGCAGTCCGGGACAGGGGGCCTACACCTTC.

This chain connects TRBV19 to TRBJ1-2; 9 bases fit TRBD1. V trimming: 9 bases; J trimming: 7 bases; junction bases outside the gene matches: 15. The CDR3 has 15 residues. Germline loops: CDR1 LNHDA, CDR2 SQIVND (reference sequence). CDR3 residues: CASRTGDIRGGGYTF. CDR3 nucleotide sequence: TGTGCCAGCCGGACAGGGGATATCCGCGGGGGTGGCTACACCTTC.

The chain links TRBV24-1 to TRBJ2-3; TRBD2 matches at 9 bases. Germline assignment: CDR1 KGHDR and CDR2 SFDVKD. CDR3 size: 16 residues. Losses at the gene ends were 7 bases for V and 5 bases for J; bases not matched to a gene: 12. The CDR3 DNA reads TGTGCCACCAGAACCCAGCGGGGGGAAACCCAAGATACGCAGTATTTT. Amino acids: CATRTQRGETQDTQYF.

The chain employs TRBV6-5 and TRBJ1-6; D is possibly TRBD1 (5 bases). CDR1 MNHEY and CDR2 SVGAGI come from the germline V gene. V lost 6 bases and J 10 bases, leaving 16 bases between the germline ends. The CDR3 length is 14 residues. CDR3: CASSSGGVWSPLHF. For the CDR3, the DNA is TGTGCCAGCAGCTCCGGGGGGGTCTGGTCACCCCTCCACTTT.

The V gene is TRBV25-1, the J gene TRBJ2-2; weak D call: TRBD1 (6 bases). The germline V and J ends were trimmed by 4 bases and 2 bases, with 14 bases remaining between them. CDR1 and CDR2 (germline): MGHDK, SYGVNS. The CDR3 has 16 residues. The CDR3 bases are TGTGCCAGCAGTGTACAGGGTACGTCTAACACCGGGGAGCTGTTTTTT. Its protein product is CASSVQGTSNTGELFF.

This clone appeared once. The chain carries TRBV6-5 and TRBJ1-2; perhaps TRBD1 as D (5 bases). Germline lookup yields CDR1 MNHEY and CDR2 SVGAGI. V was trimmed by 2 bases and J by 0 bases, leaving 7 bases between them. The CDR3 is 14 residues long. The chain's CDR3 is CASSYTGSNYGYTF. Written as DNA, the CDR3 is TGTGCCAGCAGTTACACAGGATCTAACTATGGCTACACCTTC.

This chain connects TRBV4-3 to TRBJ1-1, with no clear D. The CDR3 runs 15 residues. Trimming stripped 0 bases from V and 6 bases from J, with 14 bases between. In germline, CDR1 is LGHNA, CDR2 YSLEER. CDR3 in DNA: TGCGCCAGCAGCCAAGAGAGGACGGGGTTCGCTGAAGCTTTCTTT. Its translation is CASSQERTGFAEAFF.

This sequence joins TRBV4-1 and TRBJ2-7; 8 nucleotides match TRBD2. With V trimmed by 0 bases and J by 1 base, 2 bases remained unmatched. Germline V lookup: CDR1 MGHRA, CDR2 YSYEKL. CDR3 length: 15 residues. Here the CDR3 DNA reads TGCGCCAGCAGCCAAGACCCGGGAGGGTCCTACGAGCAGTACTTC. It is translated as CASSQDPGGSYEQYF.

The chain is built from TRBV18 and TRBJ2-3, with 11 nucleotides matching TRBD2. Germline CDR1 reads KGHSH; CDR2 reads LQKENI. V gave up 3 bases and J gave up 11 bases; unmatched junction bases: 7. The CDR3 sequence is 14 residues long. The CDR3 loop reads CASSPPTLAGVQYF. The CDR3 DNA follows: TGTGCCAGCTCACCGCCCACACTAGCGGGGGTGCAGTATTTT.

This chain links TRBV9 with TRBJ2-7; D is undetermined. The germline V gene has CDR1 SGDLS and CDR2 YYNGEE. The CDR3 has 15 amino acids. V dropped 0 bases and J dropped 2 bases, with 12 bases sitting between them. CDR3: CASSVAWSATYEQYF. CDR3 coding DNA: TGTGCCAGCAGCGTAGCTTGGAGTGCTACCTACGAGCAGTACTTC. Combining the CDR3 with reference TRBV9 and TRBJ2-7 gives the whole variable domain DSGVTQTPKHLITATGQRVTLRCSPRSGDLSVYWYQQSLDQGLQFLIQYYNGEERAKGNILERFSAQQFPDLHSELNLSSLELGDSALYFCASSVAWSATYEQYFGPGTRLTVT.

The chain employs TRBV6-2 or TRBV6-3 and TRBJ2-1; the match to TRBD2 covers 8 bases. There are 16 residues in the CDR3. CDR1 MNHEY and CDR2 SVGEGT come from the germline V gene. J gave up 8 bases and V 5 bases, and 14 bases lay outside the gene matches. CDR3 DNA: TGTGCCAGCAGTATCGAGGGAGCGGGGGTGATGGATGAGCAGTTCTTC. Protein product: CASSIEGAGVMDEQFF.

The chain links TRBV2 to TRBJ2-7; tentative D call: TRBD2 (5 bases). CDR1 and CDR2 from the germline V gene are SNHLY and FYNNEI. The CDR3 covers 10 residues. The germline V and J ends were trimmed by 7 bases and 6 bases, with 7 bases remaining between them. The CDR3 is CASNRGEQYF. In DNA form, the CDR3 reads TGTGCCAGCAACCGGGGCGAGCAGTACTTC.

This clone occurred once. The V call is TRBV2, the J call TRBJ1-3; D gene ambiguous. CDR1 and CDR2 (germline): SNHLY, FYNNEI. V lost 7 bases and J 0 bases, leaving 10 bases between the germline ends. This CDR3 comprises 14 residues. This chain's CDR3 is CASKFQNSGNTIYF. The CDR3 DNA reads TGTGCCAGCAAGTTCCAGAACTCTGGAAACACCATATATTTT. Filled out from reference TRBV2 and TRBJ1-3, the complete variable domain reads EPEVTQTPSHQVTQMGQEVILRCVPISNHLYFYWYRQILGQKVEFLVSFYNNEISEKSEIFDDQFSVERPDGSNFTLKIRSTKLEDSAMYFCASKFQNSGNTIYFGEGSWLTVV.